Following are 9 T cell receptor beta chains from one sample sequenced in a study of post-analysis software for immune sequencing data. The study, taken as a whole, reports: Four to six TRBV segments appeared more often in patients than in controls, and TRBV5-6, TRBV5-1 and TRBV20-1 were among these.

No antigens are known for them. cDNA libraries for TCR beta contained unique molecular identifiers. Via MiXCR, TCRdb re-called the PCR reads, giving one row per CDR3 protein. In the table there are about 810,000 distinct CDR3 sequences, approximately 57% of which are singletons. Source material: blood. These receptors came from a girl between 5 and 17 years old with multiple sclerosis.

The chain employs TRBV6-5 and TRBJ2-1; no reliable D call. Per the germline V gene, CDR1 is MNHEY and CDR2 is SVGAGI. The CDR3 has 15 residues. Trimming pared 0 bases from V and 1 base from J, leaving 7 bases between. The CDR3 region has the DNA TGTGCCAGCAGTTACTCGATCTTTTCCTACAATGAGCAGTTCTTC. As protein: CASSYSIFSYNEQFF.

The chain recombines TRBV5-1 with TRBJ2-7; 10 nucleotides match TRBD2. The V gene end was trimmed by 4 bases and the J gene end by 3 bases; junction bases not matched to a gene: 7. Germline V gene lookup returns CDR1 SGHRS and CDR2 YFSETQ. The CDR3 is 15 residues long. The CDR3 DNA is TGCGCCAGCAGCGGCCCGACTAGCGGGTACTACGAGCAGTACTTC. It codes for CASSGPTSGYYEQYF.

V is TRBV5-5 and J is TRBJ1-4, with D hard to call. This CDR3 comprises 17 residues. V was trimmed by 2 bases and J by 0 bases, leaving 14 bases between them. CDR1 and CDR2 (germline): SGHKS, YYEKEE (reference sequence). The CDR3 reads CASSFRAAGPTNEKLFF. The CDR3 DNA reads TGTGCCAGCAGCTTCCGAGCAGCGGGCCCAACTAATGAAAAACTGTTTTTT.

This sequence joins TRBV5-4 and TRBJ2-7; 12 bases line up with TRBD2. The CDR3 length is 16 residues. With V trimmed by 1 base and J by 3 bases, 5 bases remained unmatched. The germline V gene encodes CDR1 SGHNT and CDR2 YYREEE (reference sequence). The CDR3 nucleotides read TGTGCCAGCAGCTTGCGACTAGCGGGAGCTTACTACGAGCAGTACTTC. Translation gives CASSLRLAGAYYEQYF.

This clonotype has just one count. The chain couples TRBV20-1 to TRBJ1-5, with 8 positions matching TRBD1. The CDR3 runs to 15 residues. The V gene end was trimmed by 3 bases and the J gene end by 2 bases; junction bases not matched to a gene: 6. Germline CDR1 is DFQATT and CDR2 is SNEGSKA (reference sequence). The CDR3 protein is CSARQSTGGNQPQHF. The CDR3 bases are TGCAGTGCTAGGCAATCGACAGGGGGCAATCAGCCCCAGCATTTT.

This clonotype was found a few times. This chain joins TRBV20-1 and TRBJ2-7, with D unresolved. The length of the CDR3 is 13 residues. The germline gives CDR1 DFQATT, CDR2 SNEGSKA (reference sequence). V was shortened by 4 bases and J by 4 bases, with 14 bases between the two germline ends. The CDR3 DNA follows: TGCAGTGCTAATTTTCGAGAACCTTACGAGCAGTACTTC. It encodes CSANFREPYEQYF.

This clonotype has more than one count but fewer than ten. J is TRBJ2-5 and V is TRBV15; 7 bases match TRBD2. J gave up 13 bases and V 0 bases, and 8 bases lay outside the gene matches. CDR3 length: 13 residues. Germline V gives CDR1 LNHNV, CDR2 YYDKDF (reference sequence). Here the CDR3 reads CATSRDPSGERYF. For the CDR3, the DNA is TGTGCCACCAGCAGAGATCCCAGCGGGGAGAGGTACTTC.

The rearrangement links TRBV2 to TRBJ1-2, with D perhaps TRBD1 (5 bases). The length of the CDR3 is 13 residues. V was clipped by 7 bases and J by 4 bases, with 13 bases between them. CDR1 is SNHLY and CDR2 is FYNNEI in the germline V gene. CDR3 region: CASKWTNSYGYTF. Here the CDR3 DNA reads TGTGCCAGCAAATGGACAAACAGCTATGGCTACACCTTC.

CDR3 sequence (DNA): TGTGCCAGCAGTCCTCCCCGCCAGGGGCAGTGGGAAAAACTGTTTTTT. Its protein is CASSPPRQGQWEKLFF. The rearrangement links TRBV12-3 or TRBV12-4 to TRBJ1-4, with a weak D call TRBD1 (6 bases). This CDR3 is 16 amino acids long. The V end was cut by 5 bases, the J end by 8 bases, with 21 bases between.